This TCR beta chain was sequenced in a study of T cell responses to AZD1222 COVID-19 vaccine. The CDR3 covers 14 residues. V dropped 6 bases and J dropped 6 bases, with 14 bases sitting between them. Germline V gene data show CDR1 as LNHDA and CDR2 as SQIVND (reference sequence). TCRdb's table, derived via immunoSEQ multiplex PCR, lists solely in-frame clones and lacks some. The sample contains about 190,000 clones, just over 90% of which appear only once. V gene TRBV19 combines with J gene TRBJ2-2; D gene ambiguous. The sequence was obtained from an adult in good health. This material consisted of peripheral blood, taken on day 0 of AZD1222 vaccination. CDR3 region: CASSQAQSSGELFF. The CDR3 coding sequence is TGTGCCAGTAGCCAGGCCCAATCATCCGGGGAGCTGTTTTTT.